The clone carrying this T cell receptor (beta chain) was seen repeatedly, ten times or more. Its antigen is not known. The data are from a study of identical twins. Findings and caveats of the study: The models gave estimates that fell short of the out-of-frame TCR alpha sharing seen in monozygotic twins.

The length of the CDR3 is 14 residues. The V and J ends lost 0 bases and 5 bases respectively, with 10 bases between them. Germline CDR1 and CDR2: LGHDT and YNNKEL (reference sequence). MiXCR was run by TCRdb on the 5' RACE reads, yielding one entry per CDR3 protein. The sample lists 600,000 to 800,000 distinct CDR3 sequences; 21% were seen once. These data were also reused for a study on T cells expressing NK-cell markers.

This clonotype originated in a woman younger than 30 in good health. The material sequenced was PBMCs. The chain recombines TRBV3-1 with TRBJ1-1; no reliable D call. DNA of the CDR3: TGTGCCAGCAGCCAAGAGGCCTCGAGGACTGAAGCTTTCTTT. This translates into CASSQEASRTEAFF. The whole variable domain, filled in from reference TRBV3-1 and TRBJ1-1, reads DTAVSQTPKYLVTQMGNDKSIKCEQNLGHDTMYWYKQDSKKFLKIMFSYNNKELIINETVPNRFSPKSPDKAHLNLHINSLELGDSAVYFCASSQEASRTEAFFGQGTRLTVV.